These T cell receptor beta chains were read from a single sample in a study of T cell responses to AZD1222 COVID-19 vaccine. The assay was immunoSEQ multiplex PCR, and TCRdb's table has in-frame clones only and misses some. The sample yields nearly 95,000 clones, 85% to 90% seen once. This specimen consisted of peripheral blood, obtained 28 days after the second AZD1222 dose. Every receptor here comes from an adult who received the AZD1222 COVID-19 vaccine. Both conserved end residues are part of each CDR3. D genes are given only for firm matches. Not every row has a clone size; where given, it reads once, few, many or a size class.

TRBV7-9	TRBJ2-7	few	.	CASSLSGSSYEQYF	TGTGCCAGCAGCTTAAGTGGAAGCTCCTACGAGCAGTACTTC
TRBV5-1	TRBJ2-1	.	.	CASSSQGPQSSYNEQFF	TGCGCCAGCAGCTCCCAGGGGCCCCAGAGCTCCTACAATGAGCAGTTCTTC
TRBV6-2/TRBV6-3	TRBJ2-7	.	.	CASSYAAILYEQYF	TGTGCCAGCAGTTACGCTGCCATACTCTACGAGCAGTACTTC
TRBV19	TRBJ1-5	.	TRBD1	CASSKRTGGRSNQPQHF	TGTGCCAGTAGTAAAAGGACAGGGGGACGTAGCAATCAGCCCCAGCATTTT
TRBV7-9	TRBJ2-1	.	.	CASSPTVYNEQFF	TGTGCCAGCAGCCCGACCGTCTACAATGAGCAGTTCTTC
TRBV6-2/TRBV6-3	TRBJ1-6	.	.	CASSYVWNSPLHF	TGTGCCAGCAGTTACGTCTGGAATTCACCCCTCCACTTT
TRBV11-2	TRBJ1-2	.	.	CASSLGGDYGYTF	TGTGCCAGCAGCTTAGGGGGAGACTATGGCTACACCTTC
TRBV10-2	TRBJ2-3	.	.	CASSGLRTSQADTQYF	TGCGCCAGCAGTGGACTTCGGACGTCCCAGGCGGATACGCAGTATTTT
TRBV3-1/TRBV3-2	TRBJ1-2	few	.	CASSQPGQIYGYTF	TGTGCCAGCAGCCAACCCGGACAGATCTATGGCTACACCTTC
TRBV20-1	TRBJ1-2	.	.	CSASGYSPLNYGYTF	TGCAGTGCTAGTGGGTACTCACCCTTGAACTATGGCTACACCTTC
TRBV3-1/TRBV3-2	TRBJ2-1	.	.	CASTAQGSGEGEQFF	TGTGCCAGCACCGCCCAAGGGAGCGGCGAGGGTGAGCAGTTCTTC
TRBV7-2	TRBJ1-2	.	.	CASRRGPLNYGYTF	TGTGCCAGCAGGAGGGGCCCCCTTAACTATGGCTACACCTTC